A selection of T cell receptor beta chains follows, all from one sample in a study of blood T cell repertoires in COVID-19. Sequencing was performed with immunoSEQ multiplex PCR; in TCRdb, only in-frame clones are kept and a portion is missing. Of a few hundred thousand clones detected, about four fifths appear once; the ten largest clones hold 5.5% to 7.5%. Sequenced input: PBMCs or T cells enriched from blood (not recorded which). The receptors were sampled from a woman in her thirties or forties who had recovered from COVID-19. Each CDR3 is given with its conserved first and last residue. A D gene is named only where the DNA matches it firmly. Some rows mark clone size as missing; the rest say once, few, many or name a class of expanded clone.

D,V,J,size,CDR3,DNA
.,TRBV27,TRBJ1-6,.,CASSPRQNSPLHF,TGTGCCAGCAGCCCAAGACAGAATTCACCCCTCCACTTT
TRBD2,TRBV28,TRBJ2-1,.,CASSGGTSGYNEQFF,TGTGCCAGCAGTGGGGGGACTAGCGGGTACAATGAGCAGTTCTTC
TRBD1,TRBV15,TRBJ1-4,.,CATSRDPGGIEKLFF,TGTGCCACCAGCAGAGATCCAGGGGGCATTGAAAAACTGTTTTTT
.,TRBV5-8,TRBJ2-1,few,CASSSRQILYNEQFF,TGTGCCAGCAGCAGCCGACAAATCCTCTACAATGAGCAGTTCTTC
.,TRBV2,TRBJ2-1,.,CASSEEGSWDEQFF,TGTGCCAGCAGTGAGGAGGGGTCGTGGGATGAGCAGTTCTTC
.,TRBV27,TRBJ1-2,.,CASSLEGRGALGYTF,TGTGCCAGCAGTTTAGAGGGACGGGGGGCTTTGGGCTACACCTTC
.,TRBV12-3/TRBV12-4,TRBJ1-2,.,CASTQRGGYGYTF,TGTGCCAGCACTCAAAGGGGAGGCTATGGCTACACCTTC
.,TRBV5-1,TRBJ2-3,.,CASSYAVGSTDTQYF,TGCGCCAGCAGCTACGCGGTCGGCAGCACAGATACGCAGTATTTT
.,TRBV3-1/TRBV3-2,TRBJ1-4,.,CASSRLQNEKLFF,TGTGCCAGCAGCCGGCTCCAGAATGAAAAACTGTTTTTT
.,TRBV5-1,TRBJ2-3,few,CASSLAETDTQYF,TGCGCCAGCAGCTTAGCTGAGACAGATACGCAGTATTTT
TRBD1,TRBV27,TRBJ2-1,.,CASSSTGALDEQFF,TGTGCCAGCAGTTCCACAGGGGCTCTCGATGAGCAGTTCTTC
TRBD2,TRBV10-3,TRBJ2-3,.,CAIRTSGRSLPGTDTQYF,TGTGCCATCAGAACTAGCGGGAGGTCTCTACCTGGCACAGATACGCAGTATTTT
.,TRBV9,TRBJ1-5,.,CASSDGIGQPQHF,TGTGCCAGCAGCGACGGGATCGGTCAGCCCCAGCATTTT
.,TRBV12-3/TRBV12-4,TRBJ1-2,.,CASRRSENYGYTF,TGTGCCAGCAGGAGGTCAGAGAACTATGGCTACACCTTC
TRBD1,TRBV7-8,TRBJ1-2,once,CASSSGQGLHGYTF,TGTGCCAGCAGCTCGGGACAGGGGCTCCATGGCTACACCTTC
TRBD1,TRBV28,TRBJ1-6,.,CASSWDRSNSPLHF,TGTGCCAGCAGCTGGGACAGGTCTAATTCACCCCTCCACTTT
TRBD2,TRBV4-1,TRBJ2-1,.,CASSPVGLAGVREQFF,TGCGCCAGCAGCCCCGTAGGACTAGCGGGAGTGCGGGAGCAGTTCTTC
.,TRBV6-1,TRBJ2-3,few,CASSDGARRDTQYF,TGTGCCAGCAGTGACGGCGCCCGCAGGGATACGCAGTATTTT
TRBD2,TRBV9,TRBJ2-2,few,CASSVQAGGGTGELFF,TGTGCCAGCAGCGTTCAAGCGGGAGGGGGAACCGGGGAGCTGTTTTTT
TRBD1,TRBV24-1,TRBJ1-1,.,CATRRQGETEAFF,TGTGCCACCAGGAGACAGGGGGAAACTGAAGCTTTCTTT
.,TRBV11-2,TRBJ2-2,.,CASSLARGRAGELFF,TGTGCCAGCAGCTTAGCCCGGGGAAGGGCCGGGGAGCTGTTTTTT
.,TRBV24-1,TRBJ2-1,.,CATSDPGQPYTYNEQFF,TGTGCCACCAGTGACCCGGGACAACCTTACACCTACAATGAGCAGTTCTTC
TRBD2,TRBV6-5,TRBJ2-3,.,CASSSPPGGGDTQYF,TGTGCCAGCAGTTCACCCCCGGGGGGAGGGGATACGCAGTATTTT
.,TRBV28,TRBJ1-2,few,CASKLQGGYGYTF,TGTGCCAGCAAGTTACAGGGCGGCTATGGCTACACCTTC
TRBD1,TRBV2,TRBJ1-5,.,CATKPQGAGQPQHF,TGTGCCACCAAACCCCAGGGGGCTGGTCAGCCCCAGCATTTT
.,TRBV7-2,TRBJ1-2,.,CASSQARGGTYGYTF,TGTGCCAGCAGCCAGGCGAGAGGGGGTACATATGGCTACACCTTC
.,TRBV7-9,TRBJ2-1,.,CASSLAGGKDYNEQFF,TGTGCCAGCAGCTTAGCTGGCGGGAAGGACTACAATGAGCAGTTCTTC
.,TRBV7-8,TRBJ1-5,.,CASSVSGYHQPQHF,TGTGCCAGCAGCGTCAGCGGGTATCATCAGCCCCAGCATTTT
.,TRBV27,TRBJ1-2,.,CASRRGSYGYTF,TGTGCCAGCAGAAGGGGGTCCTATGGCTACACCTTC
TRBD2,TRBV6-5,TRBJ2-3,once,CASRKTSGGTDTQYF,TGTGCCAGCAGAAAGACTAGCGGGGGCACAGATACGCAGTATTTT
TRBD2,TRBV7-9,TRBJ2-7,.,CASSSREGYEQYF,TGTGCCAGCAGCTCAAGGGAGGGCTACGAGCAGTACTTC
.,TRBV5-4,TRBJ1-6,.,CASSLDNYNSPLHF,TGTGCCAGCAGCCTGGACAACTATAATTCACCCCTCCACTTT
TRBD1,TRBV19,TRBJ1-2,.,CASSIEDRGDGYTF,TGTGCCAGTAGTATAGAGGACAGGGGAGATGGCTACACCTTC
TRBD2,TRBV27,TRBJ2-5,.,CASSLSGRAGETQYF,TGTGCCAGCAGTCTTAGCGGGAGGGCCGGGGAGACCCAGTACTTC
.,TRBV2,TRBJ1-5,.,CASSGQWANQPQHF,TGTGCCAGCAGTGGTCAGTGGGCCAATCAGCCCCAGCATTTT
.,TRBV13,TRBJ2-3,.,CASSLEVNRRADTQYF,TGTGCCAGCAGCCTCGAGGTAAACAGGCGCGCAGATACGCAGTATTTT
TRBD1,TRBV2,TRBJ2-1,.,CASSVGTARPYNEQFF,TGTGCCAGCAGTGTGGGGACAGCGAGACCCTACAATGAGCAGTTCTTC
.,TRBV11-3,TRBJ2-1,.,CASSPRRADNEQFF,TGTGCCAGCAGCCCCCGGAGGGCCGACAATGAGCAGTTCTTC
TRBD2,TRBV12-3/TRBV12-4,TRBJ2-1,.,CASGRASDEQFF,TGTGCCAGCGGGAGGGCCAGCGATGAGCAGTTCTTC
.,TRBV12-3/TRBV12-4,TRBJ2-2,.,CASSLPTGELFF,TGTGCCAGCAGTTTACCGACCGGGGAGCTGTTTTTT
.,TRBV25-1,TRBJ2-2,.,CASRGESGELFF,TGTGCCAGCAGGGGAGAGTCCGGGGAGCTGTTTTTT
TRBD2,TRBV11-2,TRBJ2-1,.,CASSSRLAGYNEQFF,TGTGCCAGCAGCTCCCGACTAGCGGGCTACAATGAGCAGTTCTTC